This T cell receptor (beta chain) originates from a study of blood T cell repertoires in COVID-19. Across the whole study: Donors in the United States, Italy and Spain gave samples during acute or convalescent COVID-19. T cells, B-cell-depleted T cells, or PBMCs provided the cDNA or gDNA that served as material.

As processed by the authors: Amplifying reference gene primers gave estimates of nucleated cell counts. Clones were read by immunoSEQ multiplex PCR, and TCRdb kept only the in-frame ones, dropping some. V and J calls and clone size follow that table, whereas D and trimming were derived from the DNA. The table lists 200,000 to 300,000 clones, around 86% of them singletons. Trimming at V came to 8 bases and at J to 5 bases, leaving 13 bases not matched to a gene. The CDR3 sequence is 15 residues long. Looked up from germline, CDR1 is MNHEY and CDR2 is SMNVEV (reference sequence). The TCR originated in a woman in her twenties or thirties who had recovered from COVID-19. The sequenced sample consisted of peripheral blood. This rearrangement joins TRBV27 to TRBJ2-7; TRBD1 agrees at 9 bases. This CDR3 reads CASGGRDRVVHEQYF. The CDR3 coding sequence is TGTGCCAGCGGCGGCCGGGACAGGGTCGTCCACGAGCAGTACTTC.